Listed here are 23 T cell receptor beta chains from one sample, sequenced in a study of cytomegalovirus exposure and HLA in healthy donors. PCR amplification relied on 60 Vbeta primers (plus 13 Jbeta primers). Data came from immunoSEQ multiplex PCR; TCRdb stores just in-frame clones and leaves some out. The sample lists roughly 130,000 clones; 73% were seen once. Sequences were obtained from PBMCs. Receptors were obtained from a woman in her thirties or forties in good health and CMV-seronegative.

V and J are TRBV15 and TRBJ2-1, with TRBD2 identical over 8 bases. V lost 10 bases to trimming and J lost 0 bases; unmatched junction nucleotides: 8. Looked up from germline, CDR1 is LNHNV and CDR2 is YYDKDF (reference sequence). The CDR3 runs to 15 residues. In nucleotides, the CDR3 is TGTGCCATCGGCCGGGGGGGAAACTCCTACAATGAGCAGTTCTTC. This sequence encodes CAIGRGGNSYNEQFF.

CDR3 DNA: TGTGCCAGCAGACACCAACTTAGCGGGGGAAGCACAGATACGCAGTATTTT. Its protein product is CASRHQLSGGSTDTQYF. The V gene is TRBV7-9, the J gene TRBJ2-3; 9 positions agree with TRBD2. This CDR3 spans 17 amino acids. In germline, CDR1 is SEHNR, CDR2 FQNEAQ (reference sequence). The V gene end was trimmed by 6 bases and the J gene end by 0 bases; junction bases not matched to a gene: 10.

The J gene is TRBJ1-1, the V gene TRBV2, with 9 bases matching TRBD1. This CDR3 has 14 amino acids. J lost 0 bases, V lost 5 bases, and 1 base had no gene match. Germline-derived CDR1 and CDR2 are SNHLY and FYNNEI. As DNA, the CDR3 is TGTGCCAGCAGTAGGACAGGGGTGAACACTGAAGCTTTCTTT. This encodes CASSRTGVNTEAFF.

The V and J genes are TRBV5-1 and TRBJ2-3; D is unresolved. Germline V gene data show CDR1 as SGHRS and CDR2 as YFSETQ. This CDR3 spans 15 amino acids. V was clipped by 0 bases and J by 4 bases, with 12 bases between them. The CDR3 protein is CASSLVVPHADTQYF. The CDR3 nucleotides are TGCGCCAGCAGCTTGGTAGTACCCCACGCAGATACGCAGTATTTT.

The rearrangement links TRBV2 to TRBJ1-1; 8 bases are a match to TRBD1. Germline-derived CDR1 and CDR2 are SNHLY and FYNNEI. There are 15 residues in the CDR3. The V gene end was trimmed by 8 bases and the J gene end by 1 base; junction bases not matched to a gene: 9. In DNA form, the CDR3 reads TGTGCCAGCGGATCGCGACAGGGGAGGAACACTGAAGCTTTCTTT. This gives the protein CASGSRQGRNTEAFF.

This clone was found a few times. The CDR3 nucleotides read TGTGCCAGCAGTGACCGGCGGATGAACACTGAAGCTTTCTTT. Its translation: CASSDRRMNTEAFF. The genes are TRBV2 and TRBJ1-1, with D uncertain. Between the trimmed V and J ends, which lost 3 bases and 0 bases, there was a span of 8 bases. CDR3 length: 14 amino acids. Germline V gives CDR1 SNHLY, CDR2 FYNNEI.

This clone was counted only a few times. The CDR3 loop is CATLAGTYNEQFF. The CDR3 coding sequence is TGTGCCACTCTAGCGGGTACTTACAATGAGCAGTTCTTC. The chain couples TRBV10-3 to TRBJ2-1; 8 bases fit TRBD2. The CDR3 totals 13 residues. The V gene end was trimmed by 10 bases and the J gene end by 4 bases; junction bases not matched to a gene: 6. Germline CDR1 is ENHRY and CDR2 is SYGVKD.

V usage is TRBV7-9 and J usage is TRBJ2-3; no reliable D call. CDR1 is SEHNR, CDR2 FQNEAQ, per germline (reference sequence). The CDR3 is 13 residues long. V was shortened by 4 bases and J by 0 bases, with 5 bases between the two germline ends. The CDR3: CASSSSSTDTQYF. Written as DNA, the CDR3 is TGTGCCAGCAGCTCCTCCAGCACAGATACGCAGTATTTT.

V usage is TRBV7-9 and J usage is TRBJ1-6, with a tentative D call TRBD1 (6 bases). The germline V and J ends were trimmed by 5 bases and 8 bases, with 16 bases remaining between them. Germline CDR1 is SEHNR and CDR2 is FQNEAQ (reference sequence). The CDR3 runs 15 residues. CDR3 nucleotides: TGTGCCAGCAGCCTATCCGGGACAAGGTATTCACCCCTCCACTTT. Encoded protein: CASSLSGTRYSPLHF.

This clone was seen more than once but under ten times. V and J are TRBV19 and TRBJ1-5; perhaps TRBD1 as D (5 bases). CDR1 and CDR2 (germline): LNHDA, SQIVND (reference sequence). This CDR3 spans 15 amino acids. The V gene lost 4 bases and the J gene lost 2 bases, with 12 bases spanning the gap. CDR3 sequence (DNA): TGTGCCAGTAGTAGTTCGGGGGGAGGCAATCAGCCCCAGCATTTT. Its translation is CASSSSGGGNQPQHF.

This clone was found a few times. The chain couples TRBV5-1 to TRBJ1-4; D possibly corresponds to TRBD1 (6 bases). V gave up 4 bases and J gave up 0 bases, with 10 bases separating them. From germline, CDR1 is SGHRS and CDR2 YFSETQ. The CDR3 runs to 15 residues. Here the CDR3 DNA reads TGCGCCAGCAGCCTATACAGGGCAACTAATGAAAAACTGTTTTTT. Translating it yields CASSLYRATNEKLFF.

This clone was detected a few times. The chain is built from TRBV9 and TRBJ2-3; the match to TRBD2 covers 8 bases. J lost 1 base, V lost 4 bases, and 8 bases had no gene match. The CDR3 is 16 amino acids. Germline CDR1 and CDR2: SGDLS and YYNGEE. DNA for the CDR3: TGTGCCAGCAGCACCTCCGGGACTAGGGGCACAGATACGCAGTATTTT. It yields the protein CASSTSGTRGTDTQYF.

The V gene is TRBV5-6, the J gene TRBJ1-2, with a tentative D call TRBD1 (5 bases). CDR3 length: 13 amino acids. Deletions cut 2 bases from V and 6 bases from J, with 11 bases between. Germline V lookup: CDR1 SGHDT, CDR2 YYEEEE. In DNA, the CDR3 is TGTGCCAGCAGCTTCGCCCCGGGGGATGGCTACACCTTC. This translates into CASSFAPGDGYTF.

The chain combines TRBV18 with TRBJ1-5; TRBD1 matches 8 bases. Germline V CDR1 and CDR2: KGHSH, LQKENI. The J segment lost 2 bases and the V segment lost 3 bases, leaving 6 bases of the junction unmatched. The CDR3 totals 16 residues. CDR3 in DNA: TGTGCCAGCTCACCCCGGACAGGGTCGGGCAATCAGCCCCAGCATTTT. It codes for CASSPRTGSGNQPQHF.

The genes are TRBV28 and TRBJ2-7; 7 nucleotides agree with TRBD2. In germline, CDR1 is MDHEN, CDR2 SYDVKM. The CDR3 sequence is 15 residues long. Unmatched junction bases numbered 11, after V lost 5 bases and J lost 4 bases. CDR3 DNA sequence: TGTGCCAGCAGTGGAGCGTCTAGCGGTACTTACGAGCAGTACGTC. It yields the protein CASSGASSGTYEQYV.

This rearrangement joins TRBV6-1 to TRBJ1-4, with 7 bases lining up with TRBD1. Per germline, CDR1 MNHNS and CDR2 SASEGT. The CDR3 is made up of 14 amino acids. The V segment lost 5 bases and the J segment 6 bases; nucleotides outside the gene matches: 6. The CDR3 DNA is TGTGCCAGCAGTACGACAGGGACAGATGAAAAACTGTTTTTT. It encodes CASSTTGTDEKLFF.

The chain employs TRBV5-4 and TRBJ1-6; 9 nucleotides match TRBD1. The V gene end was trimmed by 5 bases and the J gene end by 7 bases; junction bases not matched to a gene: 10. Looked up from germline, CDR1 is SGHNT and CDR2 is YYREEE (reference sequence). The CDR3 totals 16 residues. The CDR3 sequence is CASRPDGTGLNSPLHF. The DNA of the CDR3 is TGTGCCAGCAGGCCGGACGGGACAGGGTTAAATTCACCCCTCCACTTT. Drawing the rest from reference TRBV5-4 and TRBJ1-6, the complete variable domain is ETGVTQSPTHLIKTRGQQVTLRCSSQSGHNTVSWYQQALGQGPQFIFQYYREEENGRGNFPPRFSGLQFPNYSSELNVNALELDDSALYLCASRPDGTGLNSPLHFGNGTRLTVT.

This clone turned up a few times. This CDR3 is CASSFTGKGNQPQHF. Here the CDR3 DNA reads TGTGCCAGCAGCTTTACAGGGAAGGGCAATCAGCCCCAGCATTTT. The chain joins TRBV5-6 to TRBJ1-5; a possible D gene is TRBD1 (6 bases). The V end was cut by 2 bases, the J end by 2 bases, with 11 bases between. Germline CDR1 reads SGHDT; CDR2 reads YYEEEE. The CDR3 contains 15 residues.

This clone was seen only a few times. The rearrangement joins TRBV6-1 to TRBJ1-1, with 11 bases identical to TRBD1. Unmatched junction bases numbered 6, after V lost 7 bases and J lost 8 bases. The CDR3 sequence is 13 residues long. Germline loops: CDR1 MNHNS, CDR2 SASEGT. This CDR3 reads CASTSGDRGEAFF. Written as DNA, the CDR3 is TGTGCCAGCACCTCCGGGGACAGGGGGGAAGCTTTCTTT.

V is TRBV9 and J is TRBJ1-4; possible D gene TRBD1, 6 bases. V shed 3 bases and J shed 8 bases, with 14 bases lying between them. The CDR3 is 14 residues long. Germline CDR1 is SGDLS and CDR2 is YYNGEE. The CDR3 sequence is CASSGMGAREKLFF. The CDR3 DNA sequence: TGTGCCAGCAGCGGAATGGGGGCCAGAGAAAAACTGTTTTTT. The entire variable domain, with the rest obtained from reference TRBV9 and TRBJ1-4, is as follows: DSGVTQTPKHLITATGQRVTLRCSPRSGDLSVYWYQQSLDQGLQFLIQYYNGEERAKGNILERFSAQQFPDLHSELNLSSLELGDSALYFCASSGMGAREKLFFGSGTQLSVL.

The gene calls are TRBV7-2 and TRBJ1-4; D gene uncertain. The CDR3 length is 15 residues. The V end lost 1 base, the J end lost 4 bases, and 10 bases lay between the germline ends. CDR1 and CDR2 from the germline V gene are SGHTA and FQGNSA. The CDR3 spells CASSLGGSINEKLFF. In nucleotides, the CDR3 is TGTGCCAGCAGCTTAGGAGGCAGTATTAATGAAAAACTGTTTTTT.

The V gene is TRBV7-9, the J gene TRBJ2-2, with D tentatively TRBD1 (5 bases). This CDR3 has 15 amino acids. Trimming left V 5 bases short and J 0 bases short, with 10 bases between. CDR1 and CDR2 from the germline V gene are SEHNR and FQNEAQ (reference sequence). DNA of the CDR3: TGTGCCAGCAGCCAAAGGACACCGAACACCGGGGAGCTGTTTTTT. It codes for CASSQRTPNTGELFF.

This clone was observed a handful of times. The chain couples TRBV5-4 to TRBJ2-7; 8 nucleotides align to TRBD2. CDR3 length: 15 amino acids. In germline, CDR1 is SGHNT, CDR2 YYREEE (reference sequence). Trimming took 0 bases from V and 6 from J; bases not matched to a gene: 8. CDR3 sequence: CASSLEGTSWSEQYV. CDR3 nucleotides: TGTGCCAGCAGCTTGGAAGGGACTAGTTGGTCCGAGCAGTACGTC.